This T cell receptor (beta chain) was observed in a study of T cells after yellow fever vaccination. This clonotype was observed many times. Its antigen remains unidentified. From the 5' RACE reads, TCRdb called clonotypes with MiXCR, one entry per CDR3 protein. The sample holds hundreds of thousands of distinct CDR3 sequences; 8.5% to 10% are singletons and the top ten take 15% to 20%. Regarding the study as a whole: Booster sampling recovered most clones from primary vaccination (under 97% CD4, around 90% CD8). When the response was secondary, it was weaker but reached its peak faster, day 5 versus 15. Some clonotypes, a small share, were shared between CD4 and CD8 compartments.

The CDR3 totals 15 residues. Germline CDR1 reads SGHNT; CDR2 reads YYREEE (reference sequence). The V gene lost 4 bases and the J gene lost 4 bases, with 17 bases spanning the gap. This clonotype originated in a man younger than 35 who received the YFV17D yellow fever vaccine. Sample: PBMCs, taken on the day of the first yellow fever vaccination. This chain connects TRBV5-4 to TRBJ1-1; a weak D match, TRBD1 (5 bases). The CDR3 sequence: CASSDKGRLGTEAFF. CDR3 DNA sequence: TGTGCCAGCAGCGACAAGGGGAGGTTGGGCACTGAAGCTTTCTTT.